These 24 T cell receptor beta chains share one sample of origin, sequenced in a study of T cell repertoires in cytomegalovirus infection. Their specific antigens are unknown. TCRdb itself ran the reads through MiXCR, one entry per CDR3 protein. The sample holds hundreds of thousands of distinct CDR3 sequences, 25% to 35% seen once. The source material was cultured PBMCs, sampled from culture after CMV antigen stimulation. Every receptor here comes from a human donor in good health (CMV status not recorded). Some clones in this sample may be carry-over from other donors' samples.

At least ten counts were recorded for this clonotype. The chain combines TRBV28 with TRBJ2-3, with D maybe TRBD2 (5 bases). The CDR3 length is 20 residues. CDR1 and CDR2 (germline): MDHEN, SYDVKM. The V gene lost 5 bases and the J gene lost 0 bases, with 27 bases spanning the gap. The CDR3 spells CASSPLSVSLATFSTDTQYF. The DNA for the CDR3 is TGTGCCAGCAGTCCCTTATCTGTTTCGCTAGCCACTTTTAGCACAGATACGCAGTATTTT.

This clonotype was observed a handful of times. Here the CDR3 DNA reads TGTGCCAGCAGCTTACGGGGGCTTCCTGAAGAGACCCAGTACTTC. Amino acids: CASSLRGLPEETQYF. This chain connects TRBV11-2 to TRBJ2-5; D may correspond to TRBD1 or TRBD2 (6 bases each). Germline V gene data show CDR1 as SGHAT and CDR2 as FQNNGV. This CDR3 has 15 residues. The ends were cut back, 2 bases at V and 3 bases at J, with 13 bases in the middle.

This clonotype was seen at least ten times. In DNA form, the CDR3 reads TGTGCCAGCAGCTCCCCAGGGACTCCACGGGAGACCCAGTACTTC. Residues: CASSSPGTPRETQYF. The V and J genes are TRBV7-2 and TRBJ2-5; a weak D match, TRBD2 (6 bases). V lost 4 bases to trimming and J lost 5 bases, with 17 bases between them. Germline-derived CDR1 and CDR2 are SGHTA and FQGNSA. The CDR3 runs to 15 residues.

The sample holds a few counts of this clonotype. The chain links TRBV7-9 to TRBJ1-1; 12 bases agree with TRBD1. J was trimmed by 1 base and V by 8 bases; bases with no gene match: 5. From germline, CDR1 is SEHNR and CDR2 FQNEAQ (reference sequence). This CDR3 is 15 amino acids long. The CDR3, as DNA: TGTGCCAGCCGGGGACAGGGGGCCCGGAACACTGAAGCTTTCTTT. It encodes CASRGQGARNTEAFF.

The chain couples TRBV10-3 to TRBJ2-7; a weak D match, TRBD2 (5 bases). CDR3 length: 16 residues. V was pared by 0 bases and J by 2 bases, with 14 bases between. CDR1 ENHRY and CDR2 SYGVKD come from the germline V gene. In DNA form, the CDR3 reads TGTGCCATCAGTGAGTCAAGGAGGCCGCCGCCCTACGAGCAGTACTTC. As protein: CAISESRRPPPYEQYF.

This sequence joins TRBV14 and TRBJ1-4; possibly TRBD1 for D (6 bases). The V gene lost 6 bases and the J gene lost 4 bases, with 21 bases spanning the gap. The CDR3 has 17 amino acids. Germline V CDR1 and CDR2: SGHDN, FVKESK. The CDR3 DNA reads as TGTGCCAGCAGTCGTATCCCTAACAGGGCGGATAATGAAAAACTGTTTTTT. Protein product: CASSRIPNRADNEKLFF.

The CDR3 DNA sequence: TGTGCCAGCAGTTTCGAGGGGGTCGCCTACGAGCAGTACTTC. Its protein is CASSFEGVAYEQYF. The chain links TRBV28 to TRBJ2-7, with D possibly being TRBD1 (6 bases). Trimming took off 3 bases at V and 2 bases at J, with 11 bases between the two ends. This CDR3 spans 14 amino acids. CDR1 is MDHEN and CDR2 is SYDVKM in the germline V gene.

The rearrangement uses TRBV19 and TRBJ2-2, with D possibly matching TRBD2 (7 bases). This CDR3 region has 16 residues. The V end lost 3 bases, the J end lost 9 bases, and 20 bases lay between the germline ends. From germline, CDR1 is LNHDA and CDR2 SQIVND (reference sequence). CDR3 DNA: TGTGCCAGTAGTATTCGGGGGCGGGGGACTAACCGGGAGCTGTTTTTT. Protein: CASSIRGRGTNRELFF.

This rearrangement joins TRBV7-3 to TRBJ2-1; 8 bases are shared with TRBD2. There are 14 residues in the CDR3. The germline CDR1 and CDR2 sequences are SGHTA and FQGTGA. The ends lost 5 bases at V and 15 bases at J; junction bases unmatched: 15. The CDR3 here is CASSVQGAGASRFF. As DNA, the CDR3 is TGTGCCAGCAGCGTCCAAGGAGCGGGAGCCTCACGGTTCTTC.

The rearrangement links TRBV28 to TRBJ1-5; D is undetermined. Trimming stripped 3 bases from V and 0 bases from J, with 9 bases between. The CDR3 is 15 residues long. CDR1 MDHEN and CDR2 SYDVKM come from the germline V gene. The CDR3 bases are TGTGCCAGCAGTTTGGTACGGGATAGCAATCAGCCCCAGCATTTT. Translating it yields CASSLVRDSNQPQHF. The full variable domain, completed using reference TRBV28 and TRBJ1-5, is DVKVTQSSRYLVKRTGEKVFLECVQDMDHENMFWYRQDPGLGLRLIYFSYDVKMKEKGDIPEGYSVSREKKERFSLILESASTNQTSMYLCASSLVRDSNQPQHFGDGTRLSIL.

The rearrangement joins TRBV6-1 to TRBJ2-1; TRBD2 agrees at 12 bases. V was clipped by 6 bases and J by 4 bases; unmatched bases: 4. Per the germline V gene, CDR1 is MNHNS and CDR2 is SASEGT. This CDR3 comprises 15 residues. For the CDR3, the DNA is TGTGCCAGCAGACCAGGGACTAGCGGGTACAATGAGCAGTTCTTC. Amino acid sequence: CASRPGTSGYNEQFF.

The CDR3 spells CASSIPSVETQYF. The CDR3, as DNA: TGTGCCAGCAGCATACCTAGCGTGGAGACCCAGTACTTC. The gene calls are TRBV7-9 and TRBJ2-5, with D maybe TRBD2 (6 bases). V was trimmed by 5 bases and J by 5 bases, leaving 12 bases between them. In germline, CDR1 is SEHNR, CDR2 FQNEAQ (reference sequence). This CDR3 has 13 amino acids.

The chain has TRBV7-8 and TRBJ2-5; tentatively, D is TRBD2 (7 bases). Trimming took 10 bases from V and 1 from J, leaving 34 bases between them. There are 20 residues in the CDR3. CDR1 is SGHVS and CDR2 is FQNEAQ in the germline V gene. CDR3 in DNA: TGTGCCACGTCGCGGGGGAGGGGGGCGGGGCTCGATATCCGCCAAGAGACCCAGTACTTC. Translation: CATSRGRGAGLDIRQETQYF.

This clonotype was observed a few times. The rearrangement uses TRBV12-3 or TRBV12-4 and TRBJ1-2, with 7 bases identical to TRBD1. J was trimmed by 4 bases and V by 5 bases; bases with no gene match: 10. The CDR3 is made up of 15 amino acids. CDR3 residues: CASSPTGARGYGYTF. The CDR3 DNA is TGTGCCAGCAGTCCAACAGGGGCTCGGGGCTATGGCTACACCTTC.

V gene TRBV7-6 combines with J gene TRBJ2-7, with 9 positions matching TRBD1. Germline assignment: CDR1 SGHVS and CDR2 FNYEAQ. The CDR3 contains 16 residues. Losses at the gene ends were 5 bases for V and 2 bases for J; bases not matched to a gene: 10. As DNA, the CDR3 is TGTGCCAGCAGCCCGTCCCAGGGACAGGGTGCCTACGAGCAGTACTTC. It specifies CASSPSQGQGAYEQYF.

The J gene is TRBJ2-1, the V gene TRBV6-1, with 8 bases lining up with TRBD2. The germline CDR1 and CDR2 sequences are MNHNS and SASEGT. Losses at the gene ends were 2 bases for V and 9 bases for J; bases not matched to a gene: 12. This CDR3 has 16 amino acids. The CDR3 sequence: CASSEQLSGSISEQFF. CDR3 DNA sequence: TGTGCCAGCAGTGAACAGTTGAGCGGGAGTATTTCTGAGCAGTTCTTC.

There are a few counts of this clonotype. The chain uses TRBV28 and TRBJ2-7; 7 bases align to TRBD2. Looked up from germline, CDR1 is MDHEN and CDR2 is SYDVKM. The CDR3 runs to 11 residues. The V and J ends lost 10 bases and 5 bases, in that order; junction bases with no gene match: 5. The CDR3 region is CATYGLDEQYF. CDR3 in DNA: TGTGCCACCTATGGACTAGACGAGCAGTACTTC.

Only a few counts were recorded for this clonotype. The J gene is TRBJ2-7, the V gene TRBV24-1; no definite D call. V was cut by 6 bases and J by 4 bases, with 18 bases left in between. Germline CDR1 KGHDR, CDR2 SFDVKD. The CDR3 totals 15 residues. The CDR3 DNA follows: TGTGCCACCAGTACCCCTAACCCATCTGATTACGAGCAGTACTTC. Translated: CATSTPNPSDYEQYF.

This chain connects TRBV4-1 to TRBJ1-4; tentative D call: TRBD1 (6 bases). The CDR3 loop spans 15 amino acids. The V end lost 4 bases, the J end lost 5 bases, and 14 bases lay between the germline ends. Germline CDR1 MGHRA, CDR2 YSYEKL. CDR3 in DNA: TGCGCCAGCAGCCGTCAGGGGACCGCAAATGAAAAACTGTTTTTT. Translation gives CASSRQGTANEKLFF.

Many counts were recorded for this clonotype. The chain is built from TRBV11-2 and TRBJ2-3; no clear D gene. CDR3 length equals 16 residues. Per the germline V gene, CDR1 is SGHAT and CDR2 is FQNNGV. The V end was cut by 0 bases, the J end by 1 base, with 11 bases between. The CDR3 loop reads CASSLEVSRRTDTQYF. The CDR3 DNA sequence: TGTGCCAGCAGCTTAGAGGTTAGCCGTCGCACAGATACGCAGTATTTT.

This chain uses TRBV20-1 with TRBJ2-1; 8 bases agree with TRBD2. The CDR3 is 14 residues long. Germline-derived CDR1 and CDR2 are DFQATT and SNEGSKA (reference sequence). The J segment lost 8 bases and the V segment lost 3 bases, leaving 9 bases of the junction unmatched. This chain's CDR3 is CSARVGTSLDEQFF. DNA for the CDR3: TGCAGTGCTAGGGTAGGGACTAGTCTGGATGAGCAGTTCTTC.

The rearrangement joins TRBV7-6 to TRBJ2-7; D may be TRBD1 or TRBD2 (5 bases each). Trimming took 5 bases from V and 2 from J, leaving 16 bases between them. This CDR3 comprises 15 residues. Germline CDR1 is SGHVS and CDR2 is FNYEAQ. The CDR3 DNA reads TGTGCCAGCAGCCCAACCGGGACGGTAACCTACGAGCAGTACTTC. The encoded protein is CASSPTGTVTYEQYF. The full variable domain, rest sourced from reference TRBV7-6 and TRBJ2-7, is GAGVSQSPRYKVTKRGQDVALRCDPISGHVSLYWYRQALGQGPEFLTYFNYEAQQDKSGLPNDRFSAERPEGSISTLTIQRTEQRDSAMYRCASSPTGTVTYEQYFGPGTRLTVT.

Ten or more counts support this clonotype. This chain uses TRBV7-2 with TRBJ1-5; D not resolved. This CDR3 region has 14 residues. Between the trimmed V and J ends, which lost 5 bases and 6 bases, there was a span of 14 bases. Germline V gene sequence: CDR1 SGHTA, CDR2 FQGNSA. As DNA, the CDR3 is TGTGCCAGCAGCCCGAGAGGAGCCGGTCAGCCCCAGCATTTT. Its protein is CASSPRGAGQPQHF.

The chain combines TRBV7-8 with TRBJ1-3; 7 positions agree with TRBD1. Trimming cost V 0 bases and J 1 base; bases outside gene matches: 3. Germline values: CDR1 SGHVS, CDR2 FQNEAQ. The CDR3 loop spans 16 amino acids. CDR3 nucleotide sequence: TGTGCCAGCAGCTTAGCGATCAGGGGGTCTGGAAACACCATATATTTT. This codes for CASSLAIRGSGNTIYF.